Following are 32 T cell receptor beta chains from one sample sequenced in a study of cytomegalovirus exposure and HLA in healthy donors. Both 60 Vbeta primers and 13 Jbeta primers went into the PCR. Repertoires were generated with immunoSEQ multiplex PCR, while TCRdb's copy carries only in-frame clones and drops some. The profile shows approximately 190,000 clones, approximately 85% of them singletons. Sequenced material: PBMCs. These receptors all come from a woman aged 50 to 65 in good health and CMV-seropositive.

V usage is TRBV9 and J usage is TRBJ2-3, with a tentative D call TRBD2 (5 bases). CDR3 length: 14 residues. Germline lookup yields CDR1 SGDLS and CDR2 YYNGEE. Trimming pared 7 bases from V and 1 base from J, leaving 13 bases between. The CDR3 nucleotides read TGTGCCAGCGGCGGTTTGGGAGGCACAGATACGCAGTATTTT. This translates into CASGGLGGTDTQYF.

This clone was recorded once. The rearrangement joins TRBV5-1 to TRBJ1-1; 9 bases map to TRBD1. The CDR3 loop spans 15 amino acids. CDR1 is SGHRS, CDR2 YFSETQ, per germline. V was clipped by 4 bases and J by 0 bases; unmatched bases: 4. Here the CDR3 DNA reads TGCGCCAGCAGCCTAAACAGGGGGCTGAACACTGAAGCTTTCTTT. It specifies CASSLNRGLNTEAFF.

The V call is TRBV2, the J call TRBJ2-1; TRBD2 is a possible D gene (7 bases). In germline, CDR1 is SNHLY, CDR2 FYNNEI. The CDR3 consists of 13 residues. CDR3 nucleotide sequence: TGTGCTAGCCGGTGGGAGGGGGACGATGAGCAGTTCTTC. Amino acids: CASRWEGDDEQFF. Full variable domain (rest looked up from reference TRBV2 and TRBJ2-1): EPEVTQTPSHQVTQMGQEVILRCVPISNHLYFYWYRQILGQKVEFLVSFYNNEISEKSEIFDDQFSVERPDGSNFTLKIRSTKLEDSAMYFCASRWEGDDEQFFGPGTRLTVL.

The V and J genes are TRBV28 and TRBJ2-5, with 7 bases matching TRBD1. The V segment lost 5 bases and the J segment 2 bases; nucleotides outside the gene matches: 11. The germline CDR1 and CDR2 sequences are MDHEN and SYDVKM. There are 16 residues in the CDR3. CDR3 loop: CASSPDRDEKQETQYF. CDR3 nucleotide sequence: TGTGCCAGCAGTCCCGACAGGGACGAGAAACAAGAGACCCAGTACTTC. The whole variable domain, filled in from reference TRBV28 and TRBJ2-5, reads DVKVTQSSRYLVKRTGEKVFLECVQDMDHENMFWYRQDPGLGLRLIYFSYDVKMKEKGDIPEGYSVSREKKERFSLILESASTNQTSMYLCASSPDRDEKQETQYFGPGTRLLVL.

Here the CDR3 DNA reads TGTGCCAGCAGACAGGAGTATAGCAATCAGCCCCAGCATTTT. Translated, it gives CASRQEYSNQPQHF. V is TRBV6-1 and J is TRBJ1-5, with D possibly being TRBD1 (5 bases). Germline CDR1 MNHNS, CDR2 SASEGT. Between the trimmed V and J ends, which lost 6 bases and 0 bases, there was a span of 9 bases. CDR3 length equals 14 residues.

This chain joins TRBV4-2 and TRBJ2-7, with 10 bases fitting TRBD1. CDR3 length: 17 amino acids. CDR1 LGHNA and CDR2 YNFKEQ come from the germline V gene. V trimming: 1 base; J trimming: 7 bases; junction bases outside the gene matches: 13. CDR3 DNA: TGTGCCAGCAGCCAAGCCAATCCGGGACAGGGGTTGCGGGAGCAGTACTTC. This codes for CASSQANPGQGLREQYF.

The chain is built from TRBV4-1 and TRBJ1-5, with 9 positions matching TRBD1. Germline CDR1 reads MGHRA; CDR2 reads YSYEKL. Trimming at V came to 5 bases and at J to 2 bases, leaving 10 bases not matched to a gene. The CDR3 runs to 17 residues. CDR3 DNA sequence: TGCGCCAGCAGCAAGGTCGACGGGGACAGGGGCAATCAGCCCCAGCATTTT. This sequence encodes CASSKVDGDRGNQPQHF.

The chain recombines TRBV19 with TRBJ1-4, with TRBD1 as a possible D gene (5 bases). The CDR3 is 15 amino acids. V was trimmed by 4 bases and J by 7 bases, leaving 16 bases between them. In germline, CDR1 is LNHDA, CDR2 SQIVND (reference sequence). The CDR3 region has the DNA TGTGCCAGTAGTACTAATCCAGGGTTGGGTGAAAAACTGTTTTTT. Encoded protein: CASSTNPGLGEKLFF.

This chain connects TRBV18 to TRBJ1-2, with 7 bases matching TRBD1. V trimming: 0 bases; J trimming: 8 bases; junction bases outside the gene matches: 6. The germline gives CDR1 KGHSH, CDR2 LQKENI. The CDR3 sequence is 14 residues long. This CDR3 reads CASSPPRDRDGYTF. For the CDR3, the DNA is TGTGCCAGCTCACCACCAAGAGACAGGGACGGCTACACCTTC.

In this sample, this clone turned up once. The rearrangement links TRBV7-8 to TRBJ1-2; TRBD1 agrees at 8 bases. Germline trimming cut 5 bases from V and 4 bases from J; bases unmatched to any gene: 12. The CDR3 sequence is 16 residues long. Germline CDR1 and CDR2: SGHVS and FQNEAQ. The CDR3 DNA reads as TGTGCCAGCAGCCCAGGACAGGGCGGAAAGATCTATGGCTACACCTTC. Amino acids: CASSPGQGGKIYGYTF.

The chain carries TRBV4-3 and TRBJ1-2; the D is unclear. Germline V CDR1 and CDR2: LGHNA, YSLEER. The V and J ends lost 0 bases and 11 bases respectively, with 16 bases between them. This CDR3 is built from 14 residues. In DNA form, the CDR3 reads TGCGCCAGCAGCCAAGAAAAGCACAGCCAATTTTACACCTTC. Protein: CASSQEKHSQFYTF.

The chain has TRBV27 and TRBJ2-7; TRBD1 agrees at 8 bases. Trimming at V came to 8 bases and at J to 6 bases, leaving 12 bases not matched to a gene. The CDR3 extends over 14 amino acids. Germline CDR1 and CDR2: MNHEY and SMNVEV (reference sequence). CDR3: CASHSPGQVTEQYF. Here the CDR3 DNA reads TGTGCCAGCCATTCTCCGGGACAGGTGACCGAGCAGTACTTC.

The CDR3 loop is CASSLKALGQRNTEAFF. Written as DNA, the CDR3 is TGCGCCAGCAGCCTAAAGGCCCTGGGACAGCGTAACACTGAAGCTTTCTTT. V usage is TRBV4-1 and J usage is TRBJ1-1, with 7 bases matching TRBD1. The CDR3 is 17 amino acids. The V and J ends lost 4 bases and 2 bases, in that order; junction bases with no gene match: 13. The V gene's germline CDR1 is MGHRA and CDR2 YSYEKL.

The chain links TRBV28 to TRBJ1-3; no reliable D call. The CDR3 extends over 14 amino acids. Trimming removed 4 bases from V and 4 bases from J, with 11 bases in between. Germline loops: CDR1 MDHEN, CDR2 SYDVKM. CDR3 nucleotides: TGTGCCAGCAGTTCAGGCCCCGACGGAAACACCATATATTTT. This codes for CASSSGPDGNTIYF.

CDR3 residues: CASSLQGRCYTF. The CDR3 nucleotides are TGCGCCAGCAGCTTACAGGGACGGTGCTACACCTTC. This sequence joins TRBV10-1 and TRBJ1-2; TRBD1 might be the D (6 bases). V lost 6 bases, J lost 9 bases, and 14 bases lay in between. Germline V CDR1 and CDR2: WNHNN, SYGVQD (reference sequence). The CDR3 spans 12 residues.

CDR3 DNA sequence: TGTGCCAGCAGTTTGGCAGGGGGCGCAGGTGGAAACACCATATATTTT. Residues: CASSLAGGAGGNTIYF. This chain joins TRBV28 and TRBJ1-3, with 8 positions matching TRBD1. Unmatched junction bases numbered 7, after V lost 3 bases and J lost 3 bases. Germline values: CDR1 MDHEN, CDR2 SYDVKM. The CDR3 runs 16 residues.

The chain joins TRBV5-6 to TRBJ2-3; weak D call: TRBD1 (6 bases). The germline V gene encodes CDR1 SGHDT and CDR2 YYEEEE. V lost 4 bases and J lost 2, with 17 bases in between. The CDR3 length is 16 residues. In DNA form, the CDR3 reads TGTGCCAGCAGCGAAGATGACAGGACTTACACAGATACGCAGTATTTT. Its translation is CASSEDDRTYTDTQYF.

V and J are TRBV28 and TRBJ2-1, with 10 nucleotides matching TRBD1. CDR3 size: 14 residues. V gave up 6 bases and J gave up 7 bases; unmatched junction bases: 6. Germline values: CDR1 MDHEN, CDR2 SYDVKM. The CDR3 region is CASRSGTGENEQFF. In DNA form, the CDR3 reads TGTGCCAGCAGAAGCGGGACAGGGGAGAATGAGCAGTTCTTC.

The chain joins TRBV6-1 to TRBJ2-3; 7 bases fit TRBD1. The CDR3 has 14 residues. Germline V gene data show CDR1 as MNHNS and CDR2 as SASEGT. With V trimmed by 10 bases and J by 0 bases, 7 bases remained unmatched. CDR3 protein: CATFRGQSTDTQYF. Here the CDR3 DNA reads TGTGCCACCTTTAGGGGACAGAGCACAGATACGCAGTATTTT.

This sequence joins TRBV9 and TRBJ2-7; 7 bases are a match to TRBD2. This CDR3 comprises 15 residues. Germline V gene data show CDR1 as SGDLS and CDR2 as YYNGEE. V was clipped by 1 base and J by 5 bases; unmatched bases: 9. The CDR3 nucleotides are TGTGCCAGCAGCGTAAGCTCTAGCGGCCAGAACGAGCAGTACTTC. Its translation is CASSVSSSGQNEQYF. Combining the CDR3 with reference TRBV9 and TRBJ2-7 gives the whole variable domain DSGVTQTPKHLITATGQRVTLRCSPRSGDLSVYWYQQSLDQGLQFLIQYYNGEERAKGNILERFSAQQFPDLHSELNLSSLELGDSALYFCASSVSSSGQNEQYFGPGTRLTVT.

The chain employs TRBV11-2 and TRBJ2-7, with a tentative D call TRBD2 (7 bases). The V gene's germline CDR1 is SGHAT and CDR2 FQNNGV. The length of the CDR3 is 15 residues. Trimming left V 5 bases short and J 2 bases short, with 16 bases between. As DNA, the CDR3 is TGTGCCAGCAGCCCCCCGGGGGGCGGGACCTACGAGCAGTACTTC. Translating it yields CASSPPGGGTYEQYF. Combining the CDR3 with reference TRBV11-2 and TRBJ2-7 gives the whole variable domain EAGVAQSPRYKIIEKRQSVAFWCNPISGHATLYWYQQILGQGPKLLIQFQNNGVVDDSQLPKDRFSAERLKGVDSTLKIQPAKLEDSAVYLCASSPPGGGTYEQYFGPGTRLTVT.

The chain uses TRBV7-9 and TRBJ1-1; 10 bases agree with TRBD1. Germline CDR1 and CDR2: SEHNR and FQNEAQ (reference sequence). The CDR3 contains 15 residues. V gave up 5 bases and J gave up 0 bases; unmatched junction bases: 3. CDR3 DNA: TGTGCCAGCAGCCTGGGACAGGGGATGAACACTGAAGCTTTCTTT. It yields the protein CASSLGQGMNTEAFF.

This chain connects TRBV19 to TRBJ2-5; 7 bases line up with TRBD1. V lost 4 bases, J lost 2 bases, and 7 bases stayed unmatched. There are 15 residues in the CDR3. The V gene's germline CDR1 is LNHDA and CDR2 SQIVND (reference sequence). The CDR3 loop reads CASSNVGTAQETQYF. In DNA form, the CDR3 reads TGTGCCAGTAGTAATGTGGGGACAGCTCAAGAGACCCAGTACTTC.

The chain links TRBV10-3 to TRBJ1-1; D remains unclear. Germline-derived CDR1 and CDR2 are ENHRY and SYGVKD. V was trimmed by 4 bases and J by 1 base, leaving 7 bases between them. CDR3 length: 13 residues. The CDR3 loop is CAISVLSNTEAFF. DNA of the CDR3: TGTGCCATCAGTGTCCTTTCGAACACTGAAGCTTTCTTT.

This clone has just a few counts. The rearrangement uses TRBV28 and TRBJ2-6; D possibly corresponds to TRBD2 (6 bases). The germline V gene has CDR1 MDHEN and CDR2 SYDVKM. CDR3 length equals 15 residues. Trimming cost V 5 bases and J 1 base, with 9 bases left between them. This CDR3 is CASSRGSSGANVLTF. DNA of the CDR3: TGTGCCAGCAGTCGGGGGAGTTCTGGGGCCAACGTCCTGACTTTC. The whole variable domain, remainder taken from reference TRBV28 and TRBJ2-6, is DVKVTQSSRYLVKRTGEKVFLECVQDMDHENMFWYRQDPGLGLRLIYFSYDVKMKEKGDIPEGYSVSREKKERFSLILESASTNQTSMYLCASSRGSSGANVLTFGAGSRLTVL.

The chain carries TRBV7-3 and TRBJ2-1; 7 nucleotides agree with TRBD2. This CDR3 contains 14 residues. V lost 5 bases and J lost 8; bases outside the gene matches: 9. The germline CDR1 and CDR2 sequences are SGHTA and FQGTGA. DNA of the CDR3: TGTGCCAGCAGCCCCCTGACTAGCACGCATGAGCAGTTCTTC. Amino acids: CASSPLTSTHEQFF.

The chain combines TRBV7-2 with TRBJ2-3; D gene ambiguous. CDR3 length: 12 residues. Trimming removed 3 bases from V and 5 bases from J, with 6 bases in between. Looked up from germline, CDR1 is SGHTA and CDR2 is FQGNSA. The CDR3 DNA reads as TGTGCCAGCAGCTTCGAGCGAGATACGCAGTATTTT. Amino acid sequence: CASSFERDTQYF.

This rearrangement joins TRBV7-6 to TRBJ2-5, with unresolved D. The CDR3 is 12 residues long. Per the germline V gene, CDR1 is SGHVS and CDR2 is FNYEAQ. Trimming removed 5 bases at V and 1 base at J, with 5 bases between. The CDR3 sequence is CASSLTQETQYF. The CDR3 DNA sequence: TGTGCCAGCAGCCTAACCCAAGAGACCCAGTACTTC.

The chain has TRBV6-5 and TRBJ2-4, with 10 bases aligning to TRBD1. Trimming at V came to 6 bases and at J to 7 bases, leaving 9 bases not matched to a gene. Germline CDR1 is MNHEY and CDR2 is SVGAGI. This CDR3 comprises 15 residues. The CDR3 region is CASSADRGEGNIQYF. The CDR3 nucleotides are TGTGCCAGCAGCGCGGACAGGGGGGAAGGCAACATTCAGTACTTC.

This clone has more than one count but fewer than ten. The chain joins TRBV2 to TRBJ2-7; D possibly corresponds to TRBD2 (6 bases). In germline, CDR1 is SNHLY, CDR2 FYNNEI. V was clipped by 6 bases and J by 1 base, with 13 bases between them. CDR3 length: 14 amino acids. The CDR3 DNA follows: TGTGCCAGCAGGGGCAGGGACTTTTCCTACGAGCAGTACTTC. Translating it yields CASRGRDFSYEQYF.

This clone appeared a few times. The chain recombines TRBV7-9 with TRBJ2-5, with TRBD2 as a possible D gene (6 bases). This CDR3 has 14 residues. Germline CDR1 reads SEHNR; CDR2 reads FQNEAQ (reference sequence). Deletions cut 4 bases from V and 5 bases from J, with 14 bases between. The CDR3 region is CASSSNGRTETQYF. The CDR3 coding sequence is TGTGCCAGCAGCTCGAACGGGAGAACGGAGACCCAGTACTTC. Filled out from reference TRBV7-9 and TRBJ2-5, the complete variable domain reads DTGVSQNPRHKITKRGQNVTFRCDPISEHNRLYWYRQTLGQGPEFLTYFQNEAQLEKSRLLSDRFSAERPKGSFSTLEIQRTEQGDSAMYLCASSSNGRTETQYFGPGTRLLVL.

This chain joins TRBV21-1 and TRBJ2-1; TRBD2, the table's D call, was not compared with the DNA. TRBV21-1 is classified as a pseudogene. The CDR3 contains 16 residues. The CDR3 protein is CASSNSRVSGVNEQFF. The DNA of the CDR3 is TGTGCCAGCAGCAACTCCAGGGTGAGCGGGGTCAATGAGCAGTTCTTC.